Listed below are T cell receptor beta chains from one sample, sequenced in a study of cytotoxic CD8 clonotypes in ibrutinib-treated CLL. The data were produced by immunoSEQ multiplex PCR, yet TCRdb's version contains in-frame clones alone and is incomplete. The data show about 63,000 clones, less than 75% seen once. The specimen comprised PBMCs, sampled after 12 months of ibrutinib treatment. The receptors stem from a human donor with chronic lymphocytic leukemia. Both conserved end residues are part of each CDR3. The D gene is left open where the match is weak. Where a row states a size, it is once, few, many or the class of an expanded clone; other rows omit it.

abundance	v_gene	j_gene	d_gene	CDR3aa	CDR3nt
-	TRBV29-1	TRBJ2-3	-	CSVEDQGSDTQYF	TGCAGCGTTGAAGATCAGGGGTCGGATACGCAGTATTTT
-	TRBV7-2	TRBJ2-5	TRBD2	CASSFLSSGRQETQYF	TGTGCCAGCAGCTTCTTGTCTAGCGGGAGGCAAGAGACCCAGTACTTC
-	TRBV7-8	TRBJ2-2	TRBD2	CASTQRGGGGTGELFF	TGTGCCAGCACCCAACGCGGGGGCGGGGGGACCGGGGAGCTGTTTTTT
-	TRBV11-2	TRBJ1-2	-	CASREGNYGYTF	TGTGCCAGCAGGGAGGGAAACTATGGCTACACCTTC
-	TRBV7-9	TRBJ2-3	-	CASSLGWRASTDTQYF	TGTGCCAGCAGCTTAGGTTGGCGGGCTAGCACAGATACGCAGTATTTT
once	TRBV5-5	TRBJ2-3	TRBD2	CASSSGLAGYVDTQYF	TGTGCCAGCAGCTCGGGACTAGCGGGATATGTAGATACGCAGTATTTT
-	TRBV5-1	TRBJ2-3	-	CASTGRAGTDTQYF	TGCGCCAGCACCGGCAGGGCAGGCACAGATACGCAGTATTTT
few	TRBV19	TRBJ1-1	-	CASSNYKLMNTEAFF	TGTGCCAGTAGCAACTACAAATTAATGAACACTGAAGCTTTCTTT
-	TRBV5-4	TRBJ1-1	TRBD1	CASSWGGQGQWYVMNTEAFF	TGTGCCAGCAGCTGGGGGGGACAGGGGCAGTGGTACGTCATGAACACTGAAGCTTTCTTT
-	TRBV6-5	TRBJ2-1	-	CASSFFTSGQNNEQFF	TGTGCCAGCAGTTTTTTTACATCCGGACAGAACAATGAGCAGTTCTTC
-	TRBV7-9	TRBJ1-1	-	CASSLWRDTEAFF	TGTGCCAGCAGCTTATGGCGGGACACTGAAGCTTTCTTT
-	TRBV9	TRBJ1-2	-	CASSVSRESYGYTF	TGTGCCAGCAGCGTGTCCAGGGAAAGCTATGGCTACACCTTC
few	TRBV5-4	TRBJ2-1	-	CASSSEGIAGNEQFF	TGTGCCAGCAGTTCTGAGGGGATAGCCGGGAATGAGCAGTTCTTC
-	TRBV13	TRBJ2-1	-	CASSSRRTNNEQFF	TGTGCCAGCAGCTCACGGCGGACGAACAATGAGCAGTTCTTC
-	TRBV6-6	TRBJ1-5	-	CASSRRGDSNQPQHF	TGTGCCAGCAGCCGCCGTGGGGATAGCAATCAGCCCCAGCATTTT
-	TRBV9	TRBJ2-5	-	CASSPNQETQYF	TGTGCCAGCAGCCCAAACCAAGAGACCCAGTACTTC
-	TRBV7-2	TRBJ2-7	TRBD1	CASSSGTGFYEQYF	TGTGCCAGCAGCTCCGGGACAGGGTTCTACGAGCAGTACTTC
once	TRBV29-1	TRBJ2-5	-	CSVERRGGETQYF	TGCAGCGTTGAACGGCGAGGTGGGGAGACCCAGTACTTC
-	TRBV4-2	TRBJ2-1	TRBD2	CASSQRLAGGGNEQFF	TGTGCCAGCAGCCAACGGTTAGCGGGAGGCGGAAATGAGCAGTTCTTC
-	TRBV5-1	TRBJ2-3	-	CASSLLPARADTQYF	TGCGCCAGCAGCTTGTTACCAGCCAGGGCAGATACGCAGTATTTT
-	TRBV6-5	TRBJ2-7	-	CASSDLDSYEQYF	TGTGCCAGCAGCGACCTAGACTCCTACGAGCAGTACTTC
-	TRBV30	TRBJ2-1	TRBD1	CAWSGDRESYNEQFF	TGTGCCTGGAGTGGTGACAGGGAGTCCTACAATGAGCAGTTCTTC
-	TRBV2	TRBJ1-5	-	CASKQEDQPQHF	TGTGCCAGCAAGCAAGAGGATCAGCCCCAGCATTTT
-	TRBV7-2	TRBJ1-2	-	CASSFLMYGYTF	TGTGCCAGCAGCTTCCTCATGTATGGCTACACCTTC
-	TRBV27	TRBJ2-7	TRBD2	CASSSGRANYEQYF	TGTGCCAGCAGTTCCGGGAGGGCCAACTACGAGCAGTACTTC
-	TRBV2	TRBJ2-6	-	CASSEGGVGGANVLTF	TGTGCCAGCAGTGAAGGCGGGGTGGGCGGGGCCAACGTCCTGACTTTC
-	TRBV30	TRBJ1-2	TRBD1	CAWRDQGDYGYTF	TGTGCCTGGAGGGATCAGGGGGACTATGGCTACACCTTC
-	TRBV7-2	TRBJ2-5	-	CASSSRDQETQYF	TGTGCCAGCAGCTCCCGAGACCAAGAGACCCAGTACTTC
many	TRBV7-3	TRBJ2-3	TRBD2	CASDDATSGGTDTQYF	TGTGCCAGCGATGACGCGACTAGCGGGGGGACAGATACGCAGTATTTT
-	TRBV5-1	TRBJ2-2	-	CASTWWGIQDTGELFF	TGCGCCAGCACCTGGTGGGGGATACAGGACACCGGGGAGCTGTTTTTT
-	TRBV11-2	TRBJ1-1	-	CASSSGPPLQGTEAFF	TGTGCCAGCAGCTCGGGGCCGCCCCTCCAGGGGACTGAAGCTTTCTTT
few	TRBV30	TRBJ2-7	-	CAWSVGGAGSSYEQYF	TGTGCCTGGAGTGTAGGGGGAGCCGGATCCTCCTACGAGCAGTACTTC
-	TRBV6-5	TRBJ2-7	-	CASSSYNFNEQYF	TGTGCCAGCAGTTCCTACAACTTCAACGAGCAGTACTTC
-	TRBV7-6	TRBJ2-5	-	CASSAGLQETQYF	TGTGCCAGCAGCGCGGGACTTCAAGAGACCCAGTACTTC
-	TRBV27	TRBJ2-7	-	CASSLGGGPYEQYF	TGTGCCAGCAGTTTAGGAGGGGGCCCCTACGAGCAGTACTTC
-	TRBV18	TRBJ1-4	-	CASSIDIPTNEKLFF	TGTGCCAGCTCAATCGACATACCAACTAATGAAAAACTGTTTTTT
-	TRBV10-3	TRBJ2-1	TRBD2	CAISPQLAGGGNEQFF	TGTGCCATCAGCCCCCAACTAGCGGGAGGGGGGAATGAGCAGTTCTTC
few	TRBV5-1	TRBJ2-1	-	CASSLITSSEQFF	TGCGCCAGCAGCTTGATAACTAGCAGTGAGCAGTTCTTC
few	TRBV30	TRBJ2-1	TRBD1	CAGGQGHPYNEQFF	TGTGCCGGAGGACAGGGGCACCCCTACAATGAGCAGTTCTTC
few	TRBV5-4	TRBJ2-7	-	CASSFTGLGNYEQYF	TGTGCCAGCAGCTTTACAGGGCTCGGGAACTACGAGCAGTACTTC
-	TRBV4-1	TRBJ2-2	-	CASSQVSPINTGELFF	TGCGCCAGCAGCCAAGTTTCTCCAATTAACACCGGGGAGCTGTTTTTT
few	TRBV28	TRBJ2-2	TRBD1	CALSRDRNTGELFF	TGTGCTTTATCCCGGGACAGGAACACCGGGGAGCTGTTTTTT
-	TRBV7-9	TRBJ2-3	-	CASSSTATTDTQYF	TGTGCCAGCAGCTCCACGGCAACTACAGATACGCAGTATTTT
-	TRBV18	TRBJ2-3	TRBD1	CASSPGQGVTDTQYF	TGTGCCAGCTCACCGGGACAGGGTGTCACAGATACGCAGTATTTT
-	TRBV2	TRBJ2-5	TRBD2	CASNTGTSVGETQYF	TGTGCCAGCAATACAGGGACTAGCGTGGGGGAGACCCAGTACTTC
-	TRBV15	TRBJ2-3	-	CATSPTAGSTDTQYF	TGTGCCACCAGCCCTACGGCCGGGAGCACAGATACGCAGTATTTT
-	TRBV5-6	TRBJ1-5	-	CASSLMAGLNQPQHF	TGTGCCAGCAGCTTAATGGCAGGGCTAAATCAGCCCCAGCATTTT
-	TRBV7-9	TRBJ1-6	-	CASSSIGQVNSPLHF	TGTGCCAGCAGCTCGATCGGACAAGTTAATTCACCCCTCCACTTT
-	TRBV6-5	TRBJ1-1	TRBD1	CASSYSPGGDTEAFF	TGTGCCAGCAGTTACTCACCAGGGGGGGACACTGAAGCTTTCTTT
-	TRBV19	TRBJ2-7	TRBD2	CASSRRPPASGTHEQYF	TGTGCCAGTAGTCGCCGGCCCCCGGCTAGCGGGACCCACGAGCAGTACTTC
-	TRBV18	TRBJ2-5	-	CASSPFPTKTQYF	TGTGCCAGCTCACCATTCCCCACAAAGACCCAGTACTTC
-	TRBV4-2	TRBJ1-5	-	CASSQGGNQPQHF	TGTGCCAGCAGCCAAGGCGGGAATCAGCCCCAGCATTTT